These 8 T cell receptor beta chains originate from one sample sequenced in a study of identifying expanded T cells in peripheral blood. Data came from immunoSEQ multiplex PCR; TCRdb stores just in-frame clones and leaves some out. The sample has approximately 120,000 clones, 84% seen once; the top ten hold roughly 3.3%. The specimen was blood. These receptors originate from a person aged 18-70 years in good health.

V gene TRBV30 combines with J gene TRBJ1-1; D is uncertain. Per germline, CDR1 GTSNPN and CDR2 SVGIG (reference sequence). This CDR3 spans 15 amino acids. The germline V and J ends were trimmed by 0 bases and 2 bases, with 13 bases remaining between them. The CDR3 coding sequence is TGTGCCTGGAGTGTCCCCGGGCACACAAACACTGAAGCTTTCTTT. Translated, it gives CAWSVPGHTNTEAFF.

The chain is built from TRBV9 and TRBJ1-1, with D hard to call. Looked up from germline, CDR1 is SGDLS and CDR2 is YYNGEE. The CDR3 contains 14 residues. The ends were cut back, 4 bases at V and 8 bases at J, with 18 bases in the middle. CDR3: CASSPGIAYAEAFF. As DNA, the CDR3 is TGTGCCAGCAGCCCAGGTATTGCTTACGCCGAAGCTTTCTTT.

The chain couples TRBV7-6 to TRBJ1-6; 7 bases are a match to TRBD1. CDR3 length: 17 residues. In germline, CDR1 is SGHVS, CDR2 FNYEAQ. Trimming took 5 bases from V and 11 from J; bases not matched to a gene: 18. The CDR3 spells CASSPTRDSLFRAPLHF. As DNA, the CDR3 is TGTGCCAGCAGCCCGACCCGGGACAGCCTATTCCGGGCACCCCTCCACTTT.

The V call is TRBV19, the J call TRBJ2-7; D not certain. Trimming pared 3 bases from V and 1 base from J, leaving 13 bases between. CDR1 LNHDA and CDR2 SQIVND come from the germline V gene (reference sequence). The CDR3 is made up of 15 amino acids. In nucleotides, the CDR3 is TGTGCCAGTAGTATGGGAAGATCTCCTTCCTACGAGCAGTACTTC. Protein: CASSMGRSPSYEQYF.

The chain links TRBV5-1 to TRBJ2-7; D possibly corresponds to TRBD1 (6 bases). This CDR3 region has 15 residues. Germline values: CDR1 SGHRS, CDR2 YFSETQ. The V and J ends lost 4 bases and 3 bases respectively, with 17 bases between them. The CDR3 DNA reads TGCGCCAGCAGCCGGGACACCGTTGGAATCTACGAGCAGTACTTC. Translating gives CASSRDTVGIYEQYF.

This clone was seen just once. The V gene is TRBV19, the J gene TRBJ2-2, with 7 bases lining up with TRBD1. The CDR3 is 14 residues long. Germline V gene lookup returns CDR1 LNHDA and CDR2 SQIVND (reference sequence). The J segment lost 5 bases and the V segment lost 7 bases, leaving 7 bases of the junction unmatched. The CDR3: CASTSRGLTGELFF. The CDR3 DNA follows: TGTGCCAGTACTAGCAGGGGGTTGACCGGGGAGCTGTTTTTT.

The V call is TRBV11-3, the J call TRBJ2-3; 11 bases are a match to TRBD2. The CDR3 has 13 residues. Trimming at V came to 6 bases and at J to 5 bases, leaving 1 base not matched to a gene. Germline CDR1 and CDR2: SGHNT and YENEEA. This CDR3 is CASSLAGGDTQYF. The CDR3 nucleotides read TGTGCCAGCAGTCTAGCGGGGGGAGATACGCAGTATTTT.

The genes are TRBV5-1 and TRBJ1-2; D remains unclear. Between the trimmed V and J ends, which lost 4 bases and 1 base, there was a span of 8 bases. The length of the CDR3 is 13 residues. Germline V gives CDR1 SGHRS, CDR2 YFSETQ. The CDR3 is CASSLTDNYGYTF. For the CDR3, the DNA is TGCGCCAGCAGCCTGACGGATAACTATGGCTACACCTTC.